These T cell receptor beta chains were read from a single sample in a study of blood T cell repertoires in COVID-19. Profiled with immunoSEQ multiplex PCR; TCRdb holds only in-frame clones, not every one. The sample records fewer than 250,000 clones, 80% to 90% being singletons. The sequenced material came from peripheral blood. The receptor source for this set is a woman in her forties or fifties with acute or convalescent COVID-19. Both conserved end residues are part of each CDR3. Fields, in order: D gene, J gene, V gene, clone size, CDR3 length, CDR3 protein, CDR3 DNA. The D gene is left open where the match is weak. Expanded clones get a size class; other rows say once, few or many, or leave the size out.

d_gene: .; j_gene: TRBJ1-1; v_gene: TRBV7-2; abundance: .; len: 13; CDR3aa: CASSSAGVGEAFF; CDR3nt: TGTGCCAGCAGCTCGGCGGGGGTGGGGGAAGCTTTCTTT
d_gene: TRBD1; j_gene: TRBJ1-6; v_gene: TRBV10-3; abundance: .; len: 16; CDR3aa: CAISNSGTGANSPLHF; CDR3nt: TGTGCCATCAGTAATTCCGGGACAGGGGCTAATTCACCCCTCCACTTT
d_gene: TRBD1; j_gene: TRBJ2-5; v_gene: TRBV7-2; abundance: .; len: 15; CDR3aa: CASRSGTGTEETQYF; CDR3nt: TGTGCCAGCAGGTCCGGAACCGGGACAGAAGAGACCCAGTACTTC
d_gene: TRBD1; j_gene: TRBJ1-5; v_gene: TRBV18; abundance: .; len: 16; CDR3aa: CASSPSDRGGDQPQHF; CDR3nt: TGTGCCAGCTCACCAAGCGACAGGGGGGGTGATCAGCCCCAGCATTTT
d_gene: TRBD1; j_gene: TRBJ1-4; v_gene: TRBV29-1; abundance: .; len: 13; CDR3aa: CSVRTGTNEKLFF; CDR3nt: TGCAGCGTTAGGACAGGGACTAATGAAAAACTGTTTTTT
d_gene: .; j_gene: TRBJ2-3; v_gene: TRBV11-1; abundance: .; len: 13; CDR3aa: CASSPRAGDTQYF; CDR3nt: TGTGCCAGCAGCCCTAGAGCGGGAGATACGCAGTATTTT
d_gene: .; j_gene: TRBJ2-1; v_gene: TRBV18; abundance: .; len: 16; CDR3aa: CASSPSRAGTYNEQFF; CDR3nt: TGTGCCAGCTCACCCAGCAGAGCGGGTACCTACAATGAGCAGTTCTTC
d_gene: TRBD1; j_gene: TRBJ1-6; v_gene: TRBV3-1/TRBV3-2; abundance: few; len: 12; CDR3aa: CASSHGQGPLHF; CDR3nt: TGTGCCAGCAGCCATGGACAGGGACCCCTCCACTTT
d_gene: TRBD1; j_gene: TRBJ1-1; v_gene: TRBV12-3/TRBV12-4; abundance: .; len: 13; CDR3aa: CASSRGPGTEAFF; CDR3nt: TGTGCCAGCAGCAGGGGGCCCGGCACTGAAGCTTTCTTT
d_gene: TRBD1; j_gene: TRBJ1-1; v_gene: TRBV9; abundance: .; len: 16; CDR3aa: CASSSFRGTENTEAFF; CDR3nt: TGTGCCAGCAGCTCATTTCGAGGGACAGAGAACACTGAAGCTTTCTTT
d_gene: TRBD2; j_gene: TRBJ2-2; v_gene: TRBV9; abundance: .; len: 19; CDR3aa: CASSVDLRELAENTGELFF; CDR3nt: TGTGCCAGCAGCGTAGACTTACGTGAGCTAGCGGAGAACACCGGGGAGCTGTTTTTT
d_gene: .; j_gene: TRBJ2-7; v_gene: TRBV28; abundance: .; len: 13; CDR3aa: CASSFGGAWEQYF; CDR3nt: TGTGCCAGCAGTTTCGGGGGAGCCTGGGAGCAGTACTTC
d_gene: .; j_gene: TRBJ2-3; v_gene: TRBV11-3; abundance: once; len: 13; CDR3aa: CASSFRSTDTQYF; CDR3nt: TGTGCCAGCAGCTTTCGGAGCACAGATACGCAGTATTTT
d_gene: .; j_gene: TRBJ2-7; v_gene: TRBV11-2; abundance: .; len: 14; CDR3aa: CASSLEGLSYEQYF; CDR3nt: TGTGCCAGCAGCTTAGAGGGCCTCTCCTACGAGCAGTACTTC
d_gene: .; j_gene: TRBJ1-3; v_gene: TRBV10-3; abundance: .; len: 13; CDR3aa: CATSGDPRNTIYF; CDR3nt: TGTGCCACCTCGGGAGATCCCAGAAACACCATATATTTT
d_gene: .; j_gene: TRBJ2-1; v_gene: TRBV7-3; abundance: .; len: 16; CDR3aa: CASSHIPRAVYNEQFF; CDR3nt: TGTGCCAGCAGCCATATCCCCCGCGCCGTCTACAATGAGCAGTTCTTC
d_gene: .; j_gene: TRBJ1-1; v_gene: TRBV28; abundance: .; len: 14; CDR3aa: CASSLGMRAMGAFF; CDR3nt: TGTGCCAGCAGTTTGGGGATGAGGGCCATGGGAGCTTTCTTT
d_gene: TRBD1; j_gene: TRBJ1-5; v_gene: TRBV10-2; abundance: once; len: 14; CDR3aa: CATRGTDSNQPQHF; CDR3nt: TGCGCCACCCGCGGGACAGATAGCAATCAGCCCCAGCATTTT
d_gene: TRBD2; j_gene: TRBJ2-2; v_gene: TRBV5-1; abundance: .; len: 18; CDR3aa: CASSLGLAGGLNTGELFF; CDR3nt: TGCGCCAGCAGCCTGGGACTAGCGGGAGGTCTGAACACCGGGGAGCTGTTTTTT
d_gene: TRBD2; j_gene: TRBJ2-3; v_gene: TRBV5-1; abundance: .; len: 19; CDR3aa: CASSLVVLAGAGGTDTQYF; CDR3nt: TGCGCCAGCAGCTTGGTTGTTCTAGCGGGAGCGGGCGGCACAGATACGCAGTATTTT
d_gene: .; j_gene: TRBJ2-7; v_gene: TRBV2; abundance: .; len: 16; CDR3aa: CASTRGLERATYEQYF; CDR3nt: TGTGCCAGCACTAGGGGCTTGGAGCGGGCTACCTACGAGCAGTACTTC
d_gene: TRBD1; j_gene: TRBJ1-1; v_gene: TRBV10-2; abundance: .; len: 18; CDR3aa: CASSESEGDSWLNTEAFF; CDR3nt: TGCGCCAGCAGTGAGTCCGAAGGGGACAGTTGGCTGAACACTGAAGCTTTCTTT
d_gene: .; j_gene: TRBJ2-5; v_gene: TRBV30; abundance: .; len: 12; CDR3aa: CALDRYQETQYF; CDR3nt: TGTGCCCTCGACAGATACCAAGAGACCCAGTACTTC
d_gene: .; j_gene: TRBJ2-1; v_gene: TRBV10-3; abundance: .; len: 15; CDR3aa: CATSEGMSSYNEQFF; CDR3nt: TGTGCCACCTCGGAGGGGATGAGCTCCTACAATGAGCAGTTCTTC
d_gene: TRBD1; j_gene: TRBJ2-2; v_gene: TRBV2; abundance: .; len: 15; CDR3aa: CASNPGQTNTGELFF; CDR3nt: TGTGCCAGCAACCCGGGACAGACGAACACCGGGGAGCTGTTTTTT
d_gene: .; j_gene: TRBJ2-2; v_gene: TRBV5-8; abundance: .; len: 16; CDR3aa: CASSSDTLSNTGELFF; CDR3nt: TGTGCCAGCAGTTCTGACACCTTATCGAACACCGGGGAGCTGTTTTTT
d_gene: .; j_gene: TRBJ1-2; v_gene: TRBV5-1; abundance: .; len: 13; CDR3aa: CASSLEGVEGYTF; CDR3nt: TGCGCCAGCAGCTTGGAGGGGGTGGAGGGCTACACCTTC
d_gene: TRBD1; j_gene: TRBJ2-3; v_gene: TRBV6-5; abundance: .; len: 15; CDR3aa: CASSPPGQGTDTQYF; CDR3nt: TGTGCCAGCAGCCCCCCGGGACAGGGGACAGATACGCAGTATTTT
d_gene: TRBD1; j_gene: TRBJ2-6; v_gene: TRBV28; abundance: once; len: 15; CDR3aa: CASSLGQAGANVLTF; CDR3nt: TGTGCCAGCAGCCTCGGACAGGCTGGGGCCAACGTCCTGACTTTC
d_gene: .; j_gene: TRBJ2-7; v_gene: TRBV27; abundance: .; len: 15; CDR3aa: CASSPRSSVSYEQYF; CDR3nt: TGTGCCAGCAGCCCACGGAGCTCCGTTTCCTACGAGCAGTACTTC
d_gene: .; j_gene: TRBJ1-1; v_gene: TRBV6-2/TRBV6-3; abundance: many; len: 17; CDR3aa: CASSARWGGKTNTEAFF; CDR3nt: TGTGCCAGCAGCGCCCGGTGGGGCGGGAAAACGAACACTGAAGCTTTCTTT
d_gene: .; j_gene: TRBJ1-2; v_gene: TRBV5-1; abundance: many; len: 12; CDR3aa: CASSLESYGYTF; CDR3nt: TGCGCCAGCAGCTTGGAATCTTATGGCTACACCTTC
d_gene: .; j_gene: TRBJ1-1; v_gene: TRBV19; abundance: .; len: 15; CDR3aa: CASSIDDRWNTEAFF; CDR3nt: TGTGCCAGTAGTATAGATGACAGGTGGAACACTGAAGCTTTCTTT
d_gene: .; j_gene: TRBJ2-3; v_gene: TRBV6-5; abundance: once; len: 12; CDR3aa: CASRQITDTQYF; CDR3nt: TGTGCCAGCAGGCAGATCACAGATACGCAGTATTTT
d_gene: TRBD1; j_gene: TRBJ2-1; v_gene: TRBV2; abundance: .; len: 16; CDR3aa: CASSNDRGQYYNEQFF; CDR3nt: TGTGCCAGCAGTAACGACAGGGGGCAGTACTACAATGAGCAGTTCTTC
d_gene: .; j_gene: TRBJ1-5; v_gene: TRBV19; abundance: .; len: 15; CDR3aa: CASSIAGWSNQPQHF; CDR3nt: TGTGCCAGTAGTATTGCAGGGTGGAGCAATCAGCCCCAGCATTTT
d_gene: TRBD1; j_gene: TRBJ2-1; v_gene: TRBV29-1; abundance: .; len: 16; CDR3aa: CSVEDRGQGPNNEQFF; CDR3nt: TGCAGCGTTGAAGATAGGGGACAGGGGCCTAACAATGAGCAGTTCTTC
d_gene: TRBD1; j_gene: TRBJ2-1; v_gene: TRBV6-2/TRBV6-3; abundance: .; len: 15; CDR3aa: CASSYGGTGKNEQFF; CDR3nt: TGTGCCAGCAGTTACGGAGGGACAGGGAAAAATGAGCAGTTCTTC
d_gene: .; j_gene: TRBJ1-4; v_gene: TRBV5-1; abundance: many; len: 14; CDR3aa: CASSPGSTNEKLFF; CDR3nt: TGCGCCAGCAGCCCCGGGTCAACTAATGAAAAACTGTTTTTT
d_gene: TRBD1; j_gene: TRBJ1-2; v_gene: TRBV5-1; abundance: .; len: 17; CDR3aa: CASSPLTGGTANYGYTF; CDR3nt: TGCGCCAGCAGCCCACTGACAGGGGGAACGGCTAACTATGGCTACACCTTC
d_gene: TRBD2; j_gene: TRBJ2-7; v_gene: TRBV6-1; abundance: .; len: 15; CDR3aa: CASSEVAGDHYEQYF; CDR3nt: TGTGCCAGCAGTGAAGTCGCGGGAGACCACTACGAGCAGTACTTC
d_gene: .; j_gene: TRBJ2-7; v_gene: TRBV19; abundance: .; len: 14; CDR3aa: CASSIAPSSYEQYF; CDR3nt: TGTGCCAGTAGTATAGCCCCCAGCTCCTACGAGCAGTACTTC
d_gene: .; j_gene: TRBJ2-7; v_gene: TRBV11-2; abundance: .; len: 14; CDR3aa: CASSPSAQSYEQYF; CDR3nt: TGTGCCAGCAGCCCTAGCGCCCAATCCTACGAGCAGTACTTC
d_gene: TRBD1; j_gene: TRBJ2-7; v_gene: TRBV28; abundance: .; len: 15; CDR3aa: CASSSRDRDLYEQYF; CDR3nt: TGTGCCAGCAGTTCCCGGGACAGGGACCTTTACGAGCAGTACTTC
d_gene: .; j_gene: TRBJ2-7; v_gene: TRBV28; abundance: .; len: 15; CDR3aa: CASSLMVSRANEQYF; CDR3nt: TGTGCCAGCAGTTTAATGGTTAGCAGGGCGAACGAGCAGTACTTC
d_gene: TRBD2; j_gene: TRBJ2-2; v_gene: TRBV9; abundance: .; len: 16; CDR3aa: CASSVASGSNPGELFF; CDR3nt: TGTGCCAGCAGCGTAGCTAGCGGGAGTAACCCCGGGGAGCTGTTTTTT
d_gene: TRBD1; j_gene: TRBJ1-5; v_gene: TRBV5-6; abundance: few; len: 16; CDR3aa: CASSLFATGAYQPQHF; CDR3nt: TGTGCCAGCAGCTTGTTTGCGACAGGGGCCTATCAGCCCCAGCATTTT
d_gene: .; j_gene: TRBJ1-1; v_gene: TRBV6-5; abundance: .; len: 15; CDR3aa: CASSYFGQMNTEAFF; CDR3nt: TGTGCCAGCAGTTATTTTGGCCAGATGAACACTGAAGCTTTCTTT
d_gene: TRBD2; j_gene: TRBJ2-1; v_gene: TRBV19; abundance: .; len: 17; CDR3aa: CASSIPPLRGGFDEQFF; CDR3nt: TGTGCCAGTAGTATACCCCCCCTACGGGGGGGGTTCGATGAGCAGTTCTTC
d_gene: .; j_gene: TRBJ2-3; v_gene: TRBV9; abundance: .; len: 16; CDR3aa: CASSARGSESTDTQYF; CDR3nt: TGTGCCAGCAGCGCCCGGGGTAGCGAGAGCACAGATACGCAGTATTTT
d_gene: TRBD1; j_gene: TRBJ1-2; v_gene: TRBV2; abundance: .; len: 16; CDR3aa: CASSYTGQPRNYGYTF; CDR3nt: TGTGCCAGCAGTTATACGGGACAGCCTCGAAACTATGGCTACACCTTC
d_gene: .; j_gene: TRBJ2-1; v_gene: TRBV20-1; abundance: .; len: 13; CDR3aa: CSASVRVYNEQFF; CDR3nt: TGCAGTGCTAGTGTGCGGGTCTACAATGAGCAGTTCTTC
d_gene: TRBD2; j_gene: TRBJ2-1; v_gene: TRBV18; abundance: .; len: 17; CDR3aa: CASSPPEALAGEGEQFF; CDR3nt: TGTGCCAGCTCACCACCGGAAGCACTAGCGGGAGAAGGTGAGCAGTTCTTC